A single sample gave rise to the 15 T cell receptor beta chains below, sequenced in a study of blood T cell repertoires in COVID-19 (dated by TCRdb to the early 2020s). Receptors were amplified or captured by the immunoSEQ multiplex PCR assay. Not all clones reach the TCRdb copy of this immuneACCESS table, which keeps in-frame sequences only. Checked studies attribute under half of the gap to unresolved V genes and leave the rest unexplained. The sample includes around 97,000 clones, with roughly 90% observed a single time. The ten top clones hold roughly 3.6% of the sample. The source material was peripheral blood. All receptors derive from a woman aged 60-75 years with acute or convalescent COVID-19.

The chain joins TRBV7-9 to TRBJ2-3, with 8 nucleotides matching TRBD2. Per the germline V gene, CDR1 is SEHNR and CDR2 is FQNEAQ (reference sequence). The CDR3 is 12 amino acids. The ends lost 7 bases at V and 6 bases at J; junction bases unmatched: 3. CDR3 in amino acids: CASTPGGDTQYF. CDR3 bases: TGTGCCAGCACCCCGGGGGGGGATACGCAGTATTTT.

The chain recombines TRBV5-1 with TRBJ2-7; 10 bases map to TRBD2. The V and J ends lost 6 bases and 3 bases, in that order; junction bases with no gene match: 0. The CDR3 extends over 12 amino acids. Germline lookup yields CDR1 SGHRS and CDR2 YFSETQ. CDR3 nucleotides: TGCGCCAGCACTAGCGGGAGCTACGAGCAGTACTTC. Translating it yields CASTSGSYEQYF.

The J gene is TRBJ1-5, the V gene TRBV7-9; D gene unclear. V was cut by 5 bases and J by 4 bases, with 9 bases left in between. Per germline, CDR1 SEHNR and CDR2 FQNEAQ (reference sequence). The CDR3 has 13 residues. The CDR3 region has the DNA TGTGCCAGCAGCCTCCCGGGGAATCAGCCCCAGCATTTT. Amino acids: CASSLPGNQPQHF.

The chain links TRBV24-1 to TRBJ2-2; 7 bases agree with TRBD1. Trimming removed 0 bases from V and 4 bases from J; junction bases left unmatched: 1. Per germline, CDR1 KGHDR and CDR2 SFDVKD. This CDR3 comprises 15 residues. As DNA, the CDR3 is TGTGCCACCAGTGATTTGGGACAGGCCACCGGGGAGCTGTTTTTT. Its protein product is CATSDLGQATGELFF.

For the CDR3, the DNA is TGTGCCAGCACCGAACAGGGGGGGGTCAATCAGCCCCAGCATTTT. It is translated as CASTEQGGVNQPQHF. This chain joins TRBV2 and TRBJ1-5; 8 nucleotides line up with TRBD1. Germline V gives CDR1 SNHLY, CDR2 FYNNEI. This CDR3 spans 15 amino acids. The V gene end was trimmed by 7 bases and the J gene end by 3 bases; junction bases not matched to a gene: 8.

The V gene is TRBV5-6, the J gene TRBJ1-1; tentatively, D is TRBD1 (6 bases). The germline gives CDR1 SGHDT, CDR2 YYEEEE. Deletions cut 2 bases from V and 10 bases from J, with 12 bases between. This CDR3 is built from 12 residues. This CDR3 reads CASSFPGTTAFF. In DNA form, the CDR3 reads TGTGCCAGCAGCTTCCCCGGGACAACAGCTTTCTTT.

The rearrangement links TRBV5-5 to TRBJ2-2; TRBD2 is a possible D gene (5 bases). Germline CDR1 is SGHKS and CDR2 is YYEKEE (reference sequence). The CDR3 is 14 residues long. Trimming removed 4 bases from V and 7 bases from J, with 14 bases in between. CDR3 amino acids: CASSPPAGNGELFF. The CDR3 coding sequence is TGTGCCAGCAGCCCCCCGGCGGGCAACGGGGAGCTGTTTTTT.

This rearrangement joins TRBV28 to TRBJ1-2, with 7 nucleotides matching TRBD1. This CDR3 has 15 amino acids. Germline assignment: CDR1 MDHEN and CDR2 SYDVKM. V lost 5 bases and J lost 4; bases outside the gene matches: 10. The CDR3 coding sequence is TGTGCCAGCAGTAACGAGGGGGCGGGTGTCTATGGCTACACCTTC. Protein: CASSNEGAGVYGYTF.

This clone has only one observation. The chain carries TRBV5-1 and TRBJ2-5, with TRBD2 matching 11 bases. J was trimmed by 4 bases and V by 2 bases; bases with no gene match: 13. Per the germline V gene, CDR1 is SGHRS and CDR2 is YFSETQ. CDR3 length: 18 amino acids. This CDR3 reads CASSLGTSGSVIVETQYF. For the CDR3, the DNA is TGCGCCAGCAGCTTAGGAACTAGCGGGAGTGTGATCGTAGAGACCCAGTACTTC. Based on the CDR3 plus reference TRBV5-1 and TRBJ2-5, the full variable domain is KAGVTQTPRYLIKTRGQQVTLSCSPISGHRSVSWYQQTPGQGLQFLFEYFSETQRNKGNFPGRFSGRQFSNSRSEMNVSTLELGDSALYLCASSLGTSGSVIVETQYFGPGTRLLVL.

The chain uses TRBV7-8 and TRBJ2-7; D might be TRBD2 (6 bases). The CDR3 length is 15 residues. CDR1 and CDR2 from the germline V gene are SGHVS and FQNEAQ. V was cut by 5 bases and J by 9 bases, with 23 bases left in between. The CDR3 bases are TGTGCCAGCAGCCGAGAGGGAGGCCTCCTCTCGAGGCAGTACTTC. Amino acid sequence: CASSREGGLLSRQYF.

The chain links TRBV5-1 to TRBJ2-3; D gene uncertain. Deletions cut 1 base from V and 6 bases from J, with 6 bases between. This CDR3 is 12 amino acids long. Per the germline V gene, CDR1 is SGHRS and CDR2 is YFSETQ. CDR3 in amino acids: CASSLSSDTQYF. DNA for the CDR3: TGCGCCAGCAGCTTGTCGTCGGATACGCAGTATTTT.

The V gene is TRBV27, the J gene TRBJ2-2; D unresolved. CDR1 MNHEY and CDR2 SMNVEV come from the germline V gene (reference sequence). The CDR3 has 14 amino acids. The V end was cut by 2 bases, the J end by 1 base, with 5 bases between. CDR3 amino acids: CASSLQVNTGELFF. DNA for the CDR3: TGTGCCAGCAGTTTACAGGTGAACACCGGGGAGCTGTTTTTT.

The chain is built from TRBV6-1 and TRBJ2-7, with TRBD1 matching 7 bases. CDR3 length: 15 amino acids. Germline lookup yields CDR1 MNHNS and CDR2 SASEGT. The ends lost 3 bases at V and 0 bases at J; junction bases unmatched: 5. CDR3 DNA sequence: TGTGCCAGCAGTGATAGGGACAGAAACTCCTACGAGCAGTACTTC. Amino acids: CASSDRDRNSYEQYF.

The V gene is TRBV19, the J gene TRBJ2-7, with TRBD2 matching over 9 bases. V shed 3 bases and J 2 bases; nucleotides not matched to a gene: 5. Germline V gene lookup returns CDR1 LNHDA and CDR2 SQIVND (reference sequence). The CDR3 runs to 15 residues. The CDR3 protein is CASSIASGDPYEQYF. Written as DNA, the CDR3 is TGTGCCAGTAGTATTGCTAGCGGGGACCCCTACGAGCAGTACTTC.

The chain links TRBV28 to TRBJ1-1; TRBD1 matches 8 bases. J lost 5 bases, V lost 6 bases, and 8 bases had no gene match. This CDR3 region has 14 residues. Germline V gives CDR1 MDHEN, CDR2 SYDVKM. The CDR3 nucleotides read TGTGCCAGCAGGAATCAGGGGGCTGGGACTGAAGCTTTCTTT. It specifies CASRNQGAGTEAFF.